These T cell receptor beta chains were read from a single sample in a study of neoadjuvant nivolumab and ipilimumab in lung cancer. The protocol was immunoSEQ multiplex PCR, while the TCRdb copy is restricted to in-frame clones and leaves out a portion. The sample consists of 6,500 to 8,500 clones, roughly 76% of them appearing once. Here the sequenced sample was tumor tissue, taken after neoadjuvant nivolumab, alone or with ipilimumab, at or shortly before surgery. The receptors originated from an adult with non-small cell lung cancer. Both conserved end residues are part of each CDR3. Each record gives: D gene, V gene, CDR3 protein. A D gene is named only where the DNA matches it firmly.

d_call: TRBD1; v_call: TRBV5-6; cdr3_aa: CASSLAGGGRAFF
d_call: TRBD1; v_call: TRBV6-1; cdr3_aa: CASQGPRQGTQYF
d_call: -; v_call: TRBV18; cdr3_aa: CASSPGGRNQPQHF
d_call: TRBD2; v_call: TRBV28; cdr3_aa: CATSGRAFEQFF
d_call: -; v_call: TRBV10-2; cdr3_aa: CASSFGENTEAFF
d_call: -; v_call: TRBV6-1; cdr3_aa: CASSDENSNQPQHF
d_call: -; v_call: TRBV2; cdr3_aa: CASNAGRSGGTGELFF
d_call: TRBD1; v_call: TRBV7-8; cdr3_aa: CASSLRDSNYGYTF
d_call: TRBD1; v_call: TRBV4-1; cdr3_aa: CASSPSEGADYGYTF
d_call: TRBD1; v_call: TRBV5-1; cdr3_aa: CASRSTTGGTEAFF
d_call: -; v_call: TRBV11-2; cdr3_aa: CASSLINELFF
d_call: -; v_call: TRBV7-9; cdr3_aa: CASSLARVTTIYF
d_call: -; v_call: TRBV6-1; cdr3_aa: CASGFFGSGANVLTF
d_call: -; v_call: TRBV7-9; cdr3_aa: CASSLARNTGELFF
d_call: TRBD2; v_call: TRBV7-8; cdr3_aa: CASSLETSGGETQYF
d_call: -; v_call: TRBV6-1; cdr3_aa: CASSEQHTGELFF
d_call: TRBD1; v_call: TRBV25-1; cdr3_aa: CASSTGEGKLFF
d_call: -; v_call: TRBV2; cdr3_aa: CASSARTVFFSYEQYF
d_call: TRBD2; v_call: TRBV19; cdr3_aa: CASSRAGTSGVYEQYF
d_call: -; v_call: TRBV5-1; cdr3_aa: CASSFASGLGTPEKLFF
d_call: TRBD1; v_call: TRBV9; cdr3_aa: CASSVFDRASNTEAFF
d_call: -; v_call: TRBV11-2; cdr3_aa: CASSPWGAGSEAFF
d_call: TRBD1; v_call: TRBV7-9; cdr3_aa: CASSDRVTNEKLFF
d_call: -; v_call: TRBV15; cdr3_aa: CATSRDNKRTSSYEQYF
d_call: -; v_call: TRBV10-3; cdr3_aa: CASRQNTGELFF
d_call: -; v_call: TRBV29-1; cdr3_aa: CSAREGQYEQYF
d_call: -; v_call: TRBV10-2; cdr3_aa: CASSESRYLLDF
d_call: TRBD1; v_call: TRBV5-1; cdr3_aa: CASSLVWSGTGRGYTF
d_call: -; v_call: TRBV27; cdr3_aa: CASSGGDSYEQYF
d_call: TRBD1; v_call: TRBV2; cdr3_aa: CASRGWGQVGGSEQFF
d_call: TRBD1; v_call: TRBV19; cdr3_aa: CASSATGQAWAEAFF
d_call: -; v_call: TRBV19; cdr3_aa: CASSFAQAYGYTF
d_call: -; v_call: TRBV19; cdr3_aa: CASSRQNTEAFF
d_call: -; v_call: TRBV7-9; cdr3_aa: CASSSGPINEKLFF
d_call: -; v_call: TRBV27; cdr3_aa: CASSPTWGAGYEQYF
d_call: -; v_call: TRBV7-9; cdr3_aa: CASSLQGSTEAFF
d_call: -; v_call: TRBV5-4; cdr3_aa: CASSGGLYRPDTQYF
d_call: -; v_call: TRBV5-1; cdr3_aa: CASSPPADTQYF
d_call: TRBD1; v_call: TRBV10-3; cdr3_aa: CAIRPGQRNTGELFF
d_call: -; v_call: TRBV18; cdr3_aa: CASSPSLWDTEAFF
d_call: TRBD1; v_call: TRBV5-1; cdr3_aa: CASSPRTGLGNTIYF